The rows below give T cell receptor beta chains drawn from one sample of a study of cytomegalovirus exposure and HLA in healthy donors. Sequencing used immunoSEQ multiplex PCR; TCRdb keeps in-frame clones, though not all of them. Altogether 200,000 to 250,000 clones are present, about nine tenths being singletons, with the ten largest covering 1.5% to 2.5%. The specimen was PBMCs. The receptors stem from a woman between 18 and 29 years old in good health and CMV-seropositive. Both conserved end residues are part of each CDR3. The D gene is left open where the match is weak. Size is stated for part of the rows, as once, few or many counts, or as a class when the clone is expanded.

CDR3aa	CDR3nt	abundance	j_gene	v_gene	d_gene
CASSFQGGSDEKLFF	TGTGCCAGCAGTTTTCAGGGCGGATCCGATGAAAAACTGTTTTTT	NA	TRBJ1-4	TRBV27	NA
CASSARQTGGSGTDTQYF	TGTGCCAGCAGTGCCCGACAGACAGGGGGTTCAGGCACAGATACGCAGTATTTT	once	TRBJ2-3	TRBV28	TRBD1
CASSPRSGSSNEQFF	TGTGCCAGCAGCCCCCGCAGCGGGAGTAGCAATGAGCAGTTCTTC	NA	TRBJ2-1	TRBV7-7	TRBD2
CASSQAGTGKRDTEAFF	TGCGCCAGCAGCCAAGCCGGGACAGGGAAGAGGGACACTGAAGCTTTCTTT	NA	TRBJ1-1	TRBV4-1	TRBD1
CASSQEESGRSTGELFF	TGTGCCAGCAGCCAAGAAGAAAGCGGGAGAAGCACCGGGGAGCTGTTTTTT	NA	TRBJ2-2	TRBV4-2	TRBD2
CASSFGQKYEQYF	TGTGCCAGCAGCTTCGGACAGAAGTACGAGCAGTACTTC	NA	TRBJ2-7	TRBV11-2	NA
CASGLQGRANQPQHF	TGTGCTAGTGGCTTACAGGGTAGGGCCAATCAGCCCCAGCATTTT	NA	TRBJ1-5	TRBV12-5	NA
CASSQERGGMNTEAFF	TGCGCCAGCAGCCAAGAGAGGGGAGGAATGAACACTGAAGCTTTCTTT	NA	TRBJ1-1	TRBV4-1	NA
CASSHSPSTAGGNEQFF	TGCGCCAGCAGTCACTCTCCCTCTACAGCGGGAGGGAATGAGCAGTTCTTC	NA	TRBJ2-1	TRBV5-1	TRBD2
CASSSAGLRMNTEAFF	TGTGCCAGCAGTTCGGCAGGCCTTCGAATGAACACTGAAGCTTTCTTT	NA	TRBJ1-1	TRBV28	NA
CAARGADTQYF	TGTGCCGCCAGGGGGGCAGATACGCAGTATTTT	once	TRBJ2-3	TRBV6-5	NA
CASSSRQGAGETQYF	TGTGCCAGCAGCTCGCGACAGGGGGCCGGGGAGACCCAGTACTTC	NA	TRBJ2-5	TRBV7-7	TRBD1
CASSLKTGITEAFF	TGTGCCAGCAGCTTGAAGACAGGGATCACTGAAGCTTTCTTT	NA	TRBJ1-1	TRBV5-4	TRBD1
CASGQFWISNQPQHF	TGTGCCAGCGGACAGTTCTGGATCAGCAATCAGCCCCAGCATTTT	NA	TRBJ1-5	TRBV28	NA
CSARLAGVSVGYEQYF	TGCAGCGCCCGCCTAGCGGGAGTAAGTGTAGGCTACGAGCAGTACTTC	NA	TRBJ2-7	TRBV29-1	TRBD2
CASSPRGGQGSYEQYF	TGCGCCAGCAGCCCCAGGGGGGGACAGGGGTCCTACGAGCAGTACTTC	NA	TRBJ2-7	TRBV5-1	TRBD1
CASSRTGTSYEQYF	TGTGCCAGCAGCCGGACAGGGACGTCCTACGAGCAGTACTTC	NA	TRBJ2-7	TRBV27	TRBD1
CASGLGGSKQETQYF	TGTGCTAGTGGTTTAGGCGGAAGCAAGCAAGAGACCCAGTACTTC	NA	TRBJ2-5	TRBV12-5	NA
CASCRQANTEAFF	TGTGCCAGCTGTCGTCAGGCGAACACTGAAGCTTTCTTT	NA	TRBJ1-1	TRBV25-1	NA
CASRELRTGTEAFF	TGTGCCAGCAGGGAACTCCGGACGGGGACTGAAGCTTTCTTT	NA	TRBJ1-1	TRBV6-1	NA
CASSPNGDRDYNEQFF	TGTGCCAGCAGCCCAAATGGGGACAGGGACTACAATGAGCAGTTCTTC	NA	TRBJ2-1	TRBV7-9	TRBD1
CASRTSGNEQFF	TGTGCCAGCAGGACTAGCGGAAATGAGCAGTTCTTC	NA	TRBJ2-1	TRBV2	TRBD2
CASRESDNYGYTF	TGTGCCAGCAGGGAGAGTGATAACTATGGCTACACCTTC	few	TRBJ1-2	TRBV6-5	NA
CASSMGRGVYNEQFF	TGTGCCAGTAGTATGGGGCGGGGAGTCTACAATGAGCAGTTCTTC	NA	TRBJ2-1	TRBV19	NA
CASSLALLLGTYTDTQYF	TGCGCCAGCAGCTTGGCCTTGCTACTCGGGACATACACAGATACGCAGTATTTT	NA	TRBJ2-3	TRBV5-1	NA
CASSQHRGADTQYF	TGTGCCAGCAGCCAACACAGGGGGGCAGATACGCAGTATTTT	NA	TRBJ2-3	TRBV28	TRBD1
CASSFLTSGSFGEQYF	TGCGCCAGCAGCTTCCTGACTAGCGGGAGTTTTGGCGAGCAGTACTTC	NA	TRBJ2-7	TRBV5-1	TRBD2
CASSLEGRYQETQYF	TGCGCCAGCAGCTTGGAGGGGCGGTACCAAGAGACCCAGTACTTC	NA	TRBJ2-5	TRBV5-1	NA
CASSLATVTDTQYF	TGTGCCAGCAGCTTAGCTACAGTCACAGATACGCAGTATTTT	NA	TRBJ2-3	TRBV7-9	NA
CATSRDLSEKLFF	TGTGCCACCAGCAGAGATCTCAGTGAAAAACTGTTTTTT	NA	TRBJ1-4	TRBV15	NA
CASSLKLPGHPSYEQYF	TGTGCCAGCAGTTTAAAGCTCCCTGGACATCCCTCCTACGAGCAGTACTTC	NA	TRBJ2-7	TRBV28	NA
CASSIFGSHNEQFF	TGTGCCAGTAGTATTTTCGGGAGTCACAATGAGCAGTTCTTC	NA	TRBJ2-1	TRBV19	NA
CAISESGRSGNTIYF	TGTGCCATCAGTGAGTCGGGCAGATCTGGAAACACCATATATTTT	NA	TRBJ1-3	TRBV10-3	NA
CASSLVPGGNEQYF	TGTGCCAGCAGCTTAGTCCCAGGGGGCAACGAGCAGTACTTC	NA	TRBJ2-7	TRBV7-9	TRBD1
CASSNAGGETDTQYF	TGTGCCAGCAGCAATGCGGGGGGGGAAACAGATACGCAGTATTTT	once	TRBJ2-3	TRBV21-1	NA
CASSFGLAGGPQYF	TGCGCCAGCAGCTTTGGACTAGCGGGAGGGCCGCAGTATTTT	NA	TRBJ2-3	TRBV5-1	TRBD2
CASRIGAGWPYEQYF	TGTGCCAGTAGAATCGGAGCGGGATGGCCCTACGAGCAGTACTTC	NA	TRBJ2-7	TRBV19	TRBD2
CASSASGSVEQFF	TGTGCCAGCAGTGCTAGCGGGAGTGTTGAGCAGTTCTTC	NA	TRBJ2-1	TRBV5-4	TRBD2
CASRPLDSVDTEAFF	TGTGCCAGCAGACCTCTTGACAGCGTCGACACTGAAGCTTTCTTT	NA	TRBJ1-1	TRBV6-5	NA
CASDRRGGLTQETQYF	TGTGCCAGCGATAGACGAGGGGGACTAACCCAAGAGACCCAGTACTTC	NA	TRBJ2-5	TRBV7-9	NA
CASSPSGLKGDEQFF	TGTGCCAGCTCACCCAGTGGGCTTAAGGGGGATGAGCAGTTCTTC	once	TRBJ2-1	TRBV18	NA
CATSKTGSFQPQHF	TGTGCCACCAGCAAAACAGGGTCTTTTCAGCCCCAGCATTTT	NA	TRBJ1-5	TRBV15	NA
CASSLYGGRGGRETQYF	TGTGCCAGCAGCTTGTATGGCGGGAGGGGGGGTAGAGAGACCCAGTACTTC	NA	TRBJ2-5	TRBV5-4	TRBD2
CASSPPNRAVNTEAFF	TGTGCCAGCTCACCCCCTAACAGGGCAGTTAATACTGAAGCTTTCTTT	once	TRBJ1-1	TRBV18	NA
CASSPTGTGGNIQYF	TGTGCCAGCAGCCCAACGGGGACAGGGGGGAACATTCAGTACTTC	NA	TRBJ2-4	TRBV7-6	TRBD1
CASSRRRTGVIKSGNTIYF	TGTGCCAGCAGCCGTCGCAGGACAGGGGTTATTAAATCTGGAAACACCATATATTTT	NA	TRBJ1-3	TRBV28	TRBD1
CASSEEAEFYGYTF	TGCGCCAGCAGTGAGGAGGCCGAATTCTATGGCTACACCTTC	NA	TRBJ1-2	TRBV10-2	NA
CASSTRKPYEQYF	TGTGCCAGTTCGACAAGAAAACCCTACGAGCAGTACTTC	NA	TRBJ2-7	TRBV28	NA
CASGTSGYNEQFF	TGTGCCAGCGGGACTAGCGGTTACAATGAGCAGTTCTTC	NA	TRBJ2-1	TRBV6-5	TRBD2
CASSPFGGYEQYF	TGCGCCAGCAGCCCCTTTGGGGGGTACGAGCAGTACTTC	NA	TRBJ2-7	TRBV5-1	NA
CASSMRTSGRETQYF	TGTGCCAGTAGTATGCGGACTAGCGGGAGAGAGACCCAGTACTTC	once	TRBJ2-5	TRBV19	TRBD2
CASSEGNIQYF	TGTGCCAGCAGTGAGGGAAACATTCAGTACTTC	few	TRBJ2-4	TRBV27	NA
CATSSAREQDTQYF	TGTGCCACCAGCAGTGCGAGGGAGCAAGATACGCAGTATTTT	NA	TRBJ2-3	TRBV15	NA
CASSLTLGTSGRYEQFF	TGTGCCAGCAGCTTAACCCTGGGGACTAGCGGGAGATATGAGCAGTTCTTC	NA	TRBJ2-1	TRBV7-6	TRBD2
CASSHESVYNEQFF	TGTGCCAGCAGCCACGAGAGCGTCTACAATGAGCAGTTCTTC	NA	TRBJ2-1	TRBV11-3	NA